This T cell receptor beta chain was documented in a study of OX40 agonist ivuxolimab in advanced cancers. About the study: Three patients got partial responses; one had hepatocellular carcinoma and two had cutaneous melanoma.

Using immunoSEQ multiplex PCR, the repertoire was profiled, and TCRdb retains in-frame clones only, with some absent. The sample contains around 50,000 clones, 88% of which appear only once. The sequencing used CD4+ or CD8+ T cells sorted from blood, collected in a trial of the OX40 agonist ivuxolimab. The clonotype comes from an adult with an advanced solid tumor such as melanoma, head and neck, liver or kidney cancer.

The CDR3 nucleotides are TGTGCCATCAGTGAGTCCAGGGGCTACACCTTC. Translation gives CAISESRGYTF. The gene calls are TRBV10-3 and TRBJ1-2; D unresolved. CDR1 is ENHRY and CDR2 is SYGVKD in the germline V gene. The CDR3 totals 11 residues. V lost 0 bases, J lost 8 bases, and 4 bases lay in between.